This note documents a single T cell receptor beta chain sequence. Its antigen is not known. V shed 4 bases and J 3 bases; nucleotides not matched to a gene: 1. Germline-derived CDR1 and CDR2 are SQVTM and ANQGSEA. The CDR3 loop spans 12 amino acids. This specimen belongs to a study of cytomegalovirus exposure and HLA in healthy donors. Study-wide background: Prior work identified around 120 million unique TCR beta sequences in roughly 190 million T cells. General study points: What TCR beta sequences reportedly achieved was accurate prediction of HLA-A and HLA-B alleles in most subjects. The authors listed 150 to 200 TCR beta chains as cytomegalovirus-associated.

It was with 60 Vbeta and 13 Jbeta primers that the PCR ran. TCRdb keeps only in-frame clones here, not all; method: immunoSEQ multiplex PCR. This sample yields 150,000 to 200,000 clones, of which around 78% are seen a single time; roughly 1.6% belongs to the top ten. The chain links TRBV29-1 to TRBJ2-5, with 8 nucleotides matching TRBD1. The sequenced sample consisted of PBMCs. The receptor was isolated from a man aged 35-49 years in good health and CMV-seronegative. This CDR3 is CSVAGGEETQYF. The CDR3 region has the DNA TGCAGCGTTGCAGGGGGCGAAGAGACCCAGTACTTC. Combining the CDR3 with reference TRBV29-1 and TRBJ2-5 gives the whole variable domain SAVISQKPSRDICQRGTSLTIQCQVDSQVTMMFWYRQQPGQSLTLIATANQGSEATYESGFVIDKFPISRPNLTFSTLTVSNMSPEDSSIYLCSVAGGEETQYFGPGTRLLVL.